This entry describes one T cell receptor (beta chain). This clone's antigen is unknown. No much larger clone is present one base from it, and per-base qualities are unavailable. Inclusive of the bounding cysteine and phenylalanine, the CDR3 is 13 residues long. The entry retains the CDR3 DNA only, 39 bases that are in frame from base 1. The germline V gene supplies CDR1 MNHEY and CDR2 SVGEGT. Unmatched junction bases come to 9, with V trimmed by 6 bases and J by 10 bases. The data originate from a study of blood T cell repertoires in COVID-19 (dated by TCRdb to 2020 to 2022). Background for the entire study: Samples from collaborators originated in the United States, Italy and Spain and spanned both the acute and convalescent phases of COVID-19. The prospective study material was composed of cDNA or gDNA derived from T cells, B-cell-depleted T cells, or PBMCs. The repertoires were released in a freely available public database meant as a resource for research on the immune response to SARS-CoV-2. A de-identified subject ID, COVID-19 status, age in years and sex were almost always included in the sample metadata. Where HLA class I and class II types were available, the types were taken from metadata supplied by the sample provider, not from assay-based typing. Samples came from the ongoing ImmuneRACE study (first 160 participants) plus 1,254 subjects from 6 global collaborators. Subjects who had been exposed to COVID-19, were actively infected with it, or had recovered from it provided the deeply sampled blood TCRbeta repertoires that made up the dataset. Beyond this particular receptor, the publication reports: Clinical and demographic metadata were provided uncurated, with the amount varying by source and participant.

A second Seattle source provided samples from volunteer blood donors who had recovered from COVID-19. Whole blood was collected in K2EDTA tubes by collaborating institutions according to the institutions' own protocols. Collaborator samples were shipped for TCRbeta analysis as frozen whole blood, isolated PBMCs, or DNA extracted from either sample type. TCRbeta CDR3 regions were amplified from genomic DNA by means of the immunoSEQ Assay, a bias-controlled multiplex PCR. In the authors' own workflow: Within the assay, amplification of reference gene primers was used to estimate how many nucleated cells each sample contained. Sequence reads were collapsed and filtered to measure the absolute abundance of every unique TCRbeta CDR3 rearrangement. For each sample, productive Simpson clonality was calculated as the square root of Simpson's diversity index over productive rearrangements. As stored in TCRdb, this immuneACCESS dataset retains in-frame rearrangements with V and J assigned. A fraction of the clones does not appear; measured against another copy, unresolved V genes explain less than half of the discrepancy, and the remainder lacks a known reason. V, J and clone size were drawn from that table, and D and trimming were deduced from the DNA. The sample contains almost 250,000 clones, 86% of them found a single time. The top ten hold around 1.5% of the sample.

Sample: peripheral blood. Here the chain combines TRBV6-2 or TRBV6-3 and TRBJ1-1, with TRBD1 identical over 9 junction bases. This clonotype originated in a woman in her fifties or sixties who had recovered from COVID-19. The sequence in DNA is TGTGCCAGCAGCCGGACAGGGGCACTTTCAGCTTTCTTT. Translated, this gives CASSRTGALSAFF.